A single sample is the source of the 7 T cell receptor beta chains below, sequenced in a study of blood T cells in healthy people across ages. Together with a sample-barcoded 5' primer, a J-beta primer mix was included in a second PCR lasting about 7 to 11 cycles. TCRdb redid the calling of the 5' RACE reads with MiXCR, one entry per CDR3 protein. The sample has some 1.5 million distinct CDR3 sequences, 28% seen once. The sample comprised blood. These receptors originate from a woman in her 30s in good health.

In this sample, this clonotype turned up a few times. The rearrangement joins TRBV6-1 to TRBJ2-7, with no clear D. CDR1 and CDR2 (germline): MNHNS, SASEGT. The germline V and J ends were trimmed by 1 base and 4 bases, with 14 bases remaining between them. The CDR3 is made up of 15 amino acids. Written as DNA, the CDR3 is TGTGCCAGCAGTGAAGATCGAGGCTTCCCGTACGAGCAGTACTTC. This codes for CASSEDRGFPYEQYF.

This clonotype was found a few times. The V call is TRBV6-6, the J call TRBJ2-1; no definite D call. Trimming cost V 5 bases and J 2 bases, with 4 bases left between them. This CDR3 comprises 12 residues. CDR1 MNHNY and CDR2 SVGAGI come from the germline V gene (reference sequence). CDR3 region: CASSDAYNEQFF. The CDR3 region has the DNA TGTGCCAGCAGTGACGCCTACAATGAGCAGTTCTTC.

The chain has TRBV20-1 and TRBJ2-1; a weak D match, TRBD2 (7 bases). Germline loops: CDR1 DFQATT, CDR2 SNEGSKA (reference sequence). CDR3 length: 15 amino acids. Trimming took 6 bases from V and 4 from J, leaving 19 bases between them. In nucleotides, the CDR3 is TGCAGTGCCCGGCGGCGGGGGCGCCCATACAATGAGCAGTTCTTC. Its protein product is CSARRRGRPYNEQFF.

The chain links TRBV6-1 to TRBJ2-3; D tentatively fits TRBD1 or TRBD2 (5 bases each). CDR1 and CDR2 (germline): MNHNS, SASEGT. The V end lost 6 bases, the J end lost 0 bases, and 13 bases lay between the germline ends. The length of the CDR3 is 15 residues. The CDR3 here is CASSASEGSTDTQYF. The CDR3 DNA sequence: TGTGCCAGCAGCGCGAGTGAGGGGAGCACAGATACGCAGTATTTT.

This clonotype was seen repeatedly, ten times or more. The J gene is TRBJ2-7, the V gene TRBV4-1; tentatively, D is TRBD1 (5 bases). The CDR3 is 15 residues long. CDR1 MGHRA and CDR2 YSYEKL come from the germline V gene. V gave up 0 bases and J gave up 3 bases, with 12 bases separating them. CDR3 protein: CASSQDTGDSYEQYF. As DNA, the CDR3 is TGCGCCAGCAGCCAAGATACAGGAGATAGCTACGAGCAGTACTTC.

This rearrangement joins TRBV18 to TRBJ2-5, with 8 positions matching TRBD2. The CDR3 runs 15 residues. Trimming took 1 base from V and 5 from J; bases not matched to a gene: 6. Germline V gene data show CDR1 as KGHSH and CDR2 as LQKENI. The CDR3, as DNA: TGTGCCAGCTCACCACTGAGCGGGAGTGGTGAGACCCAGTACTTC. This translates into CASSPLSGSGETQYF.

This clonotype was observed a few times. The chain uses TRBV10-2 and TRBJ1-1, with a possible D match to TRBD1 (5 bases). Germline V CDR1 and CDR2: WSHSY, SAAADI. The CDR3 extends over 19 amino acids. V lost 2 bases and J 3 bases, leaving 25 bases between the germline ends. CDR3 nucleotide sequence: TGCGCCAGCAGTGAGCGATTCGTGAGGAGGGGAGATGTGGACACTGAAGCTTTCTTT. Translating it yields CASSERFVRRGDVDTEAFF.